These T cell receptor beta chains were read from a single sample in a study of T cell responses to AZD1222 COVID-19 vaccine. Sequencing was performed with immunoSEQ multiplex PCR; in TCRdb, only in-frame clones are kept and a portion is missing. The sample carries over 70,000 clones, about three quarters recorded once. The material was peripheral blood, obtained 28 days after the second dose of the MenACWY control vaccine. These receptors all come from an adult who received the MenACWY meningococcal vaccine as a control. CDR3s include the opening cysteine and the closing phenylalanine or tryptophan. The D gene is left open where the match is weak. Size is stated for part of the rows, as once, few or many counts, or as a class when the clone is expanded.

V gene	D gene	J gene	clone size	CDR3 protein	CDR3 DNA
TRBV7-9	.	TRBJ2-1	once	CASSPPHADTLVPYNEQFF	TGTGCCAGCAGCCCACCCCATGCGGATACACTAGTACCTTACAATGAGCAGTTCTTC
TRBV7-9	TRBD1	TRBJ1-2	.	CASSWTGGHGYTF	TGTGCCAGCAGCTGGACAGGGGGGCATGGCTACACCTTC
TRBV5-6	.	TRBJ1-1	.	CASSLGVHTEAFF	TGTGCCAGCAGCTTGGGGGTGCACACTGAAGCTTTCTTT
TRBV5-1	.	TRBJ1-3	once	CASSRTFTDSGNTIYF	TGCGCCAGCAGCCGCACTTTCACAGACTCTGGAAACACCATATATTTT
TRBV5-1	.	TRBJ2-1	.	CASSLDRAYNEQFF	TGCGCCAGCAGCTTGGACAGGGCCTACAATGAGCAGTTCTTC
TRBV28	TRBD2	TRBJ2-7	.	CASSSSSGRTYEQYF	TGTGCCAGCAGTTCCTCTAGCGGGAGGACCTACGAGCAGTACTTC
TRBV5-1	TRBD1	TRBJ1-1	.	CASSVGQGWTEAFF	TGCGCCAGCAGCGTCGGACAGGGGTGGACTGAAGCTTTCTTT
TRBV5-6	.	TRBJ2-3	once	CASGTAGDTQYF	TGTGCCAGCGGGACAGCGGGGGATACGCAGTATTTT
TRBV29-1	.	TRBJ1-2	.	CSVRLYGYTF	TGCAGCGTTCGACTCTATGGCTACACCTTC
TRBV6-6	TRBD1	TRBJ1-6	once	CASSYDRGPSPLHF	TGTGCCAGCAGTTACGACAGGGGGCCTTCACCCCTCCACTTT
TRBV28	TRBD2	TRBJ2-1	.	CASRLTSGSAGSYNEQFF	TGTGCCAGCAGGCTCACTAGCGGGAGTGCTGGCTCCTACAATGAGCAGTTCTTC
TRBV7-9	.	TRBJ2-7	.	CASSSPGSSYEQYF	TGTGCCAGCAGCTCCCCAGGCAGCTCCTACGAGCAGTACTTC
TRBV6-6	.	TRBJ1-5	once	CASSYSLDQPQHF	TGTGCCAGCAGTTACTCTTTAGATCAGCCCCAGCATTTT
TRBV6-6	.	TRBJ1-1	.	CASIARRGGTEAFF	TGTGCCAGCATTGCGCGCCGGGGGGGCACTGAAGCTTTCTTT
TRBV7-8	TRBD1	TRBJ1-5	.	CASSLGTGGNQPQHF	TGTGCCAGCAGCTTGGGGACAGGGGGTAATCAGCCCCAGCATTTT
TRBV10-2	.	TRBJ2-3	.	CASSETAGFSTDTQYF	TGCGCCAGCAGTGAGACTGCGGGATTTAGCACAGATACGCAGTATTTT
TRBV5-5	.	TRBJ2-2	.	CASSTDPRTGELFF	TGTGCCAGCAGCACGGACCCGAGGACCGGGGAGCTGTTTTTT
TRBV7-9	TRBD1	TRBJ1-2	.	CASSLVGQGWGYTF	TGTGCCAGCAGCTTAGTCGGACAGGGATGGGGCTACACCTTC
TRBV12-3/TRBV12-4	.	TRBJ1-4	once	CASSRGRNEKLFF	TGTGCCAGCAGCCGAGGACGGAATGAAAAACTGTTTTTT
TRBV7-2	.	TRBJ2-4	.	CASRPPGEKNIQYF	TGTGCCAGCAGACCCCCAGGAGAAAAAAACATTCAGTACTTC
TRBV14	.	TRBJ1-2	.	CASSQGPIYGYTF	TGTGCCAGCAGCCAAGGACCAATCTATGGCTACACCTTC
TRBV18	.	TRBJ1-1	.	CASSQRQDTEAFF	TGTGCCAGCTCACAGAGACAGGACACTGAAGCTTTCTTT
TRBV5-1	.	TRBJ2-3	.	CASSLADLSTDTQYF	TGCGCCAGCAGCTTGGCCGATCTCAGCACAGATACGCAGTATTTT
TRBV3-1/TRBV3-2	.	TRBJ2-7	.	CASSHARVPREQYF	TGTGCCAGCAGCCATGCTCGGGTACCCCGGGAGCAGTACTTC
TRBV24-1	.	TRBJ2-7	.	CATSDPGRGDKKQYF	TGTGCCACCAGTGACCCCGGGAGAGGGGACAAAAAGCAGTACTTC
TRBV6-5	.	TRBJ1-4	.	CASGGSRGEKLFF	TGTGCCAGCGGGGGATCTAGGGGTGAAAAACTGTTTTTT
TRBV10-3	.	TRBJ1-1	.	CAISRGGGTEAFF	TGTGCCATCAGCCGAGGAGGTGGGACTGAAGCTTTCTTT
TRBV27	.	TRBJ2-2	once	CASSPRGGLVGELFF	TGTGCCAGCAGCCCGCGAGGGGGGCTGGTCGGGGAGCTGTTTTTT
TRBV4-1	TRBD2	TRBJ2-2	.	CASSEASGANTGELFF	TGCGCCAGCAGCGAGGCTAGCGGCGCGAACACCGGGGAGCTGTTTTTT
TRBV19	.	TRBJ1-2	few	CASSASTGLNYGYTF	TGTGCCAGTAGTGCGTCGACAGGACTTAACTATGGCTACACCTTC
TRBV3-1/TRBV3-2	.	TRBJ2-1	.	CASSHGGFSYNEQFF	TGTGCCAGCAGCCACGGAGGGTTCTCCTACAATGAGCAGTTCTTC
TRBV7-9	TRBD1	TRBJ2-3	.	CASSSTGGEDTQYF	TGTGCCAGCAGCTCGACAGGGGGGGAAGATACGCAGTATTTT
TRBV6-1	.	TRBJ2-2	few	CASSERRPGELFF	TGTGCCAGCAGTGAAAGGAGACCCGGGGAGCTGTTTTTT
TRBV12-3/TRBV12-4	.	TRBJ1-2	.	CASSPRDKYGYTF	TGTGCCAGCAGCCCCCGGGACAAATATGGCTACACCTTC
TRBV2	.	TRBJ1-6	.	CASSGISTALLAPLHF	TGTGCCAGCAGTGGAATTTCGACAGCCCTTTTGGCACCCCTCCACTTT
TRBV7-9	TRBD1	TRBJ1-1	.	CASSRTGYNEAFF	TGTGCCAGCAGTAGGACAGGGTATAATGAAGCTTTCTTT
TRBV7-9	TRBD1	TRBJ1-1	.	CASSRDRNTEAFF	TGTGCCAGCAGTCGGGACAGGAACACTGAAGCTTTCTTT
TRBV5-6	.	TRBJ1-2	once	CASSFLQVSGYTF	TGTGCCAGCAGCTTCCTTCAAGTTAGTGGCTACACCTTC
TRBV27	TRBD1	TRBJ2-1	.	CASSLTPGQGRDEQFF	TGTGCCAGCAGTTTGACTCCGGGACAGGGAAGGGATGAGCAGTTCTTC
TRBV7-8	.	TRBJ2-7	.	CASSLGGRSSYEQYF	TGTGCCAGCAGCTTAGGCGGACGGAGCTCCTACGAGCAGTACTTC
TRBV4-1	.	TRBJ2-1	.	CASRPTKGRNEQFF	TGCGCCAGCAGACCTACGAAGGGGAGGAATGAGCAGTTCTTC
TRBV29-1	.	TRBJ2-1	.	CSVEVRVLPGEEQFF	TGCAGCGTTGAAGTACGCGTGCTCCCGGGGGAGGAGCAGTTCTTC
TRBV5-1	TRBD2	TRBJ2-7	few	CASSLQAGGGSYEQYF	TGCGCCAGCAGCCTTCAAGCGGGAGGGGGCTCCTACGAGCAGTACTTC
TRBV6-6	TRBD2	TRBJ2-7	.	CASRPGGPLGEQYF	TGTGCCAGCAGACCGGGGGGACCACTCGGCGAGCAGTACTTC
TRBV19	TRBD1	TRBJ2-2	many	CASRPTGRAGELFF	TGTGCCAGTAGGCCGACAGGGCGGGCCGGGGAGCTGTTTTTT
TRBV4-1	.	TRBJ1-2	.	CASSQVGPSYVGYTF	TGCGCCAGCAGCCAAGTAGGCCCTTCCTATGTAGGCTACACCTTC
TRBV5-4	.	TRBJ2-6	.	CASSLPGSGANVLTF	TGTGCCAGCAGCCTCCCCGGCTCTGGGGCCAACGTCCTGACTTTC
TRBV15	.	TRBJ1-2	.	CATSRASGTDYGYTF	TGTGCCACCAGCAGGGCTTCCGGGACGGACTATGGCTACACCTTC
TRBV11-2	.	TRBJ2-7	.	CASSSFSYEQYF	TGTGCCAGCAGCTCGTTCTCCTACGAGCAGTACTTC
TRBV29-1	.	TRBJ1-1	.	CSVGAPEAFF	TGCAGCGTTGGGGCTCCCGAAGCTTTCTTT
TRBV19	.	TRBJ1-2	.	CASSATGNYGYTF	TGTGCCAGTAGTGCCACGGGAAACTATGGCTACACCTTC
TRBV2	.	TRBJ2-7	.	CASSEQAASVGEQYF	TGTGCCAGCAGTGAACAAGCGGCATCCGTAGGAGAGCAGTACTTC
TRBV30	.	TRBJ1-2	.	CAWSVGGTGYTF	TGTGCCTGGAGTGTGGGTGGGACTGGCTACACCTTC
TRBV5-6	.	TRBJ2-5	.	CASSLEAGLGTQYF	TGTGCCAGCAGCTTGGAGGCGGGATTAGGGACCCAGTACTTC